This is a list of T cell receptor beta chains from one sample in a study of T cells in Graves' hyperthyroidism and ophthalmopathy. TCRdb re-called the multiplex PCR reads with MiXCR, one entry per CDR3 protein. The data contain about 480,000 distinct CDR3 sequences, under 15% of them singletons. The sequencing input was blood. The receptors originated from a woman aged 18-30 years with Graves' hyperthyroidism. CDR3s include the opening cysteine and the closing phenylalanine or tryptophan. D genes are given only for firm matches. Size is stated for part of the rows, as once, few or many counts, or as a class when the clone is expanded.

J gene,V gene,D gene,clone size,CDR3 DNA,CDR3 protein
TRBJ2-7,TRBV5-1,NA,many,TGCGCCAGCAGCTTGGGCGGGACGGAGTTGCGGGAGCAGTACTTC,CASSLGGTELREQYF
TRBJ2-7,TRBV11-2,TRBD2,many,TGTGCCAGCAGCTTAGATCCCGGGGGAGGGAGCAACTCCTACGAGCAGTACTTC,CASSLDPGGGSNSYEQYF
TRBJ2-7,TRBV7-2,NA,many,TGTGCCAGCAGCTTAATTTATGCGGGCAGCGAGCAGTACTTC,CASSLIYAGSEQYF
TRBJ1-5,TRBV12-3/TRBV12-4,NA,many,TGTGCCAGCAGCCGACGACAGGTCAATCAGCCCCAGCATTTT,CASSRRQVNQPQHF
TRBJ2-1,TRBV10-3,TRBD2,many,TGTGCCATCAGTGAGTCGGGACTAGCGCAGAGCTCCTACAATGAGCAGTTCTTC,CAISESGLAQSSYNEQFF
TRBJ2-2,TRBV12-3/TRBV12-4,TRBD1,many,TGTGCCAGCAGTTTAAGGGACAGCTTCCTCCCCGGGGAGCTGTTTTTT,CASSLRDSFLPGELFF
TRBJ2-1,TRBV5-1,NA,many,TGCGCCAGCAGCCCCCGACAGTTTCACCACACTTTTTACAATGAGCAGTTCTTC,CASSPRQFHHTFYNEQFF
TRBJ1-2,TRBV30,NA,many,TGTGCCTGGAGTCTGGGACAAGGGGGCTACACCTTC,CAWSLGQGGYTF
TRBJ2-1,TRBV10-3,NA,few,TGTGCCAGCAGTTCCCTCAGTCGGGCAAATGAGCAGTTCTTC,CASSSLSRANEQFF
TRBJ2-1,TRBV3-1,TRBD2,many,TGTGCCAGCAGTGCTAGCGGGAGGGCCCCTGAGCAGTTCTTC,CASSASGRAPEQFF
TRBJ1-2,TRBV24-1,TRBD1,many,TGTGCCACCAGTGATAAAGGGACAGTCGGCTACACCTTC,CATSDKGTVGYTF
TRBJ2-1,TRBV11-1,TRBD2,many,TGTGCCAGCAGCCCTCTAGCGGGTCGGAATGAGCAGTTCTTC,CASSPLAGRNEQFF
TRBJ2-3,TRBV7-9,NA,many,TGTGCCAGCAGCCAGGGCATCGACACGCAGTATTTT,CASSQGIDTQYF
TRBJ2-1,TRBV19,TRBD2,many,TGTGCCAGTAGTACCCCGGGACTAGCATCAGTCGATGAGCAGTTCTTC,CASSTPGLASVDEQFF
TRBJ1-2,TRBV2,TRBD1,many,TGTGCCAGCGGGGAGACAGGGATCGGTGGCTACACCTTC,CASGETGIGGYTF
TRBJ2-1,TRBV24-1,NA,many,TGTGCCACCAGTGGGTCAGACTGGAATGAGCAGTTCTTC,CATSGSDWNEQFF
TRBJ1-6,TRBV28,NA,many,TGTGCCAGCACTTCTAATTCACCCCTCCACTTT,CASTSNSPLHF
TRBJ1-3,TRBV11-2,NA,few,TGTGCCAGCAGCTTCGATCCGACAGGAAACACCATACATTTT,CASSFDPTGNTIHF
TRBJ2-2,TRBV7-2,NA,NA,TGTGCCAGCAGCCTTAGGACTACCTACACCGGGGAGCTGTTTTTT,CASSLRTTYTGELFF
TRBJ1-4,TRBV2,TRBD1,many,TGTGCCAGCAGTGAGGGAGGGGGCCCTAATGAAAAACTGTTTTTT,CASSEGGGPNEKLFF
TRBJ2-3,TRBV3-1,NA,many,TGTGCCAGCAGCCAAGTTCGTCAGGCCCCCACAGATACGCAGTATTTT,CASSQVRQAPTDTQYF
TRBJ2-7,TRBV5-1,TRBD2,NA,TGCGCCAGCAGCTTTAGCGGGAGGGCCTCCGAGCAGTACTTC,CASSFSGRASEQYF
TRBJ2-2,TRBV7-8,TRBD1,NA,TGTGCCAGCAGCTTACCCGGGACAGCGAACACCGGGGAGCTGTTTTTT,CASSLPGTANTGELFF
TRBJ2-1,TRBV18,NA,many,TGTGCCAGCTCACCTGAGGGAGACTCCTACAATGAGCAGTTCTTC,CASSPEGDSYNEQFF
TRBJ2-2,TRBV12-3/TRBV12-4,TRBD2,many,TGTGCCAGCAGTGAGACTAGCGGGAGGCCCGAGGTCGGGGAGCTGTTTTTT,CASSETSGRPEVGELFF
TRBJ1-1,TRBV18,NA,many,TGTGCCAGCTCACCAAGCGAGGAAACTGAAGCTTTCTTT,CASSPSEETEAFF
TRBJ2-1,TRBV19,NA,few,TGTGCCAGTAGCTCGTCTGCCTACAATGAGCAGTTCTTC,CASSSSAYNEQFF
TRBJ1-6,TRBV5-8,NA,few,TGTGCCAGCAGCAAAGAGAGCTCCTATAATTCACCCCTCCACTTT,CASSKESSYNSPLHF
TRBJ1-3,TRBV5-1,NA,NA,TGCGCCAGCAGCCTCGGGCCACCCGAGAGCTCTGGAAACACCATATATTTT,CASSLGPPESSGNTIYF
TRBJ2-1,TRBV29-1,TRBD2,NA,TGCAGCGTTGGGGGGGGAGAGGGGAGTTCCTACAATGAGCAGTTCTTC,CSVGGGEGSSYNEQFF
TRBJ2-2,TRBV19,NA,many,TGTGCCAGTAGGCCCAGGGGGGCGGCAACCGGGGAGCTGTTTTTT,CASRPRGAATGELFF
TRBJ2-7,TRBV11-3,NA,NA,TGTGCCAGCAGCTTAACCGTCAGCTCCTACGAGCAGTACTTC,CASSLTVSSYEQYF
TRBJ1-2,TRBV12-5,NA,many,TGTGCTAGTGCCCCAACAGGGAGCTATGGCTACACCTTC,CASAPTGSYGYTF
TRBJ1-4,TRBV5-5,NA,many,TGTGCCAGCAGCTTGGGGGCAGGACTTAATGAAAAACTGTTTTTT,CASSLGAGLNEKLFF
TRBJ2-1,TRBV19,TRBD2,few,TGTGCCAGTAGTATCCCTAGCGGGATCACCTACAATGAGCAGTTCTTC,CASSIPSGITYNEQFF
TRBJ2-7,TRBV30,NA,many,TGTGCCTGGAGTGTACCCGGGACCTTTCGTGAAGAGCAGTACTTC,CAWSVPGTFREEQYF
TRBJ1-1,TRBV11-3,NA,few,TGTGCCAGCAGCTTAGGGTCTTGGGGGGGGACTGAAGCTTTCTTT,CASSLGSWGGTEAFF
TRBJ2-1,TRBV10-1,TRBD2,many,TGCGCCAGTGGACTAGCGGGTTCCTACAATGAGCAGTTCTTC,CASGLAGSYNEQFF
TRBJ2-7,TRBV12-3/TRBV12-4,TRBD1,many,TGTGCCAGCACCTCATGGGGGACAGGGGGCTTCTACGAGCAGTACTTC,CASTSWGTGGFYEQYF
TRBJ2-3,TRBV27,NA,many,TGTGCCAGCAGCCCTAAAGCAGATACGCAGTATTTT,CASSPKADTQYF
TRBJ2-1,TRBV7-8,TRBD2,many,TGTGCCAGCAGCTCCCAAGCGGGGAATGAGCAGTTCTTC,CASSSQAGNEQFF
TRBJ2-1,TRBV11-3,NA,NA,TGTGCCAGCAGCCGGGTTAGCGGTTCTAATGAGCAGTGCTTC,CASSRVSGSNEQCF